This T cell receptor (beta chain) originates from a study of regulatory T cells in long-lasting Graves disease. Looking at the study overall: Graves' patients with a new diagnosis had received antithyroid drugs under 3 months.

The CDR3 loop spans 15 amino acids. Germline-derived CDR1 and CDR2 are LGHDT and YNNKEL (reference sequence). With 0 bases removed from V and 9 bases from J, the gap between germline ends came to 12 bases. Overall study findings and caveats: Peripheral blood, not thyroid tissue, was the sole material studied. Persistent disease was associated with favored TRBV28 usage and with favored use of TRBJ1-2 and TRBJ2-5.

iRepertoire HTBI primers and Arm-PCR of CDR3 regions built TCR beta libraries. Via MiXCR, TCRdb re-called the multiplex PCR reads, giving one row per CDR3 protein. The sample lists about 560,000 distinct CDR3 sequences, roughly 16% occurring once. This clonotype was seen repeatedly, ten times or more. Its matching antigen is unknown. Time point given: newly diagnosed GD, antithyroid drugs for less than 3 months. Making the TCR library involved RNA that had been extracted from PBMCs. As a group, patients came from one endocrinology department in Xi'an, China. These data were also filed under a second study, of T cells in Graves' hyperthyroidism and ophthalmopathy.

V usage is TRBV3-1 and J usage is TRBJ1-6; D is unclear. The source of this sequence is a man between 18 and 29 years old with Graves disease. The sequencing used peripheral blood mononuclear cells (PBMCs), collected at new diagnosis, from a patient treated with antithyroid drugs. The CDR3 sequence: CASSQESLNGSPLHF. In nucleotides, the CDR3 is TGTGCCAGCAGCCAAGAATCACTGAATGGTTCACCCCTCCACTTT.